Listed below are T cell receptor beta chains from one sample, sequenced in a study of T-cell reconstitution after alpha-beta-depleted transplantation in children. TCRdb called the PCR reads again in MiXCR, with one record for every CDR3 protein. The repertoire has around 140,000 distinct CDR3 sequences, around 8.5% of them found once; the top ten carry 15% to 20%. The specimen was PBMCs, mostly from graft donor cells, collected 180 days after TCRalphabeta/CD19-depleted stem cell transplant. These receptors came from a female patient between 2 and 10 years old who had a stem cell transplant for congenital amegakaryocytic thrombocytopenia, so the T cells may come from the graft donor. The CDR3 runs from the conserved cysteine through the conserved F or W. Each record gives: D gene, V gene, J gene, clone size, CDR3 protein, CDR3 DNA. The D gene is left open where the match is weak. Only part of the rows carry a size: once, few, many, or a class if the clone is expanded.

>.|TRBV21-1|TRBJ2-1|many
CASSKGKREHCEQFF
TGTGCCAGCAGCAAAGGTAAGCGGGAGCATTGTGAGCAGTTCTTC
>TRBD2|TRBV20-1|TRBJ2-5|many
CSAPNRNRVAGPRGEEKETQYF
TGCAGTGCCCCAAACCGAAATCGGGTAGCGGGCCCCCGTGGGGAGGAAAAAGAGACCCAGTACTTC
>.|TRBV5-1|TRBJ1-6|.
CASSLVTLGSNSPLHF
TGCGCCAGCAGCTTGGTAACTTTAGGTAGTAATTCACCCCTCCACTTT
>.|TRBV5-1|TRBJ2-7|many
CASSLAGGEQYF
TGCGCCAGCAGCTTGGCAGGTGGAGAGCAGTACTTC
>TRBD2|TRBV6-2/TRBV6-3|TRBJ2-1|.
CASSYLPSGRARNEQFF
TGTGCCAGCAGTTACTTACCCAGCGGGAGGGCCCGTAATGAGCAGTTCTTC
>TRBD2|TRBV7-8|TRBJ2-1|many
CASIKGLAGYNEQFF
TGTGCCAGCATCAAAGGACTAGCGGGATACAATGAGCAGTTCTTC
>.|TRBV28|TRBJ2-6|.
CASSLATRGANGLTF
TGTGCCAGCAGTTTGGCGACGCGTGGGGCCAACGGCCTGACTTTC
>.|TRBV20-1|TRBJ2-1|many
CSAGKRAVSYNEQFF
TGCAGTGCGGGAAAGCGCGCGGTATCCTACAATGAGCAGTTCTTC
>.|TRBV6-1|TRBJ1-1|few
CASSDRNMNTEAFF
TGTGCCAGCAGTGACCGGAACATGAACACTGAAGCTTTCTTT
>TRBD2|TRBV7-8|TRBJ2-5|many
CASSWLAGVETQYF
TGTGCCAGCAGCTGGCTAGCGGGAGTTGAGACCCAGTACTTC
>.|TRBV7-3|TRBJ2-6|.
CASSLTTDGANVLTF
TGTGCCAGCAGCTTAACCACAGACGGGGCCAACGTCCTGACTTTC
>TRBD2|TRBV6-5|TRBJ2-1|few
CASSYSGLAGGNNEQFF
TGTGCCAGCAGTTACTCGGGACTAGCGGGAGGAAACAATGAGCAGTTCTTC
>TRBD2|TRBV27|TRBJ2-7|many
CASKPRGERDYEQYF
TGTGCCAGCAAGCCCCGGGGGGAGCGGGACTACGAGCAGTACTTC
>TRBD2|TRBV20-1|TRBJ2-1|.
CSASEMASGSYNEQFF
TGCAGTGCTAGTGAAATGGCTAGCGGGAGCTACAATGAGCAGTTCTTC
>.|TRBV5-1|TRBJ2-3|.
CASRRSPQRGSTDTQYF
TGCGCCAGCAGAAGATCTCCGCAAAGGGGGAGCACAGATACGCAGTATTTT
>.|TRBV30|TRBJ2-2|few
CAWRSGRNTGELFF
TGTGCCTGGAGGAGCGGGCGGAACACCGGGGAGCTGTTTTTT
>.|TRBV27|TRBJ1-5|many
CASSLSGGQPQHF
TGTGCCAGCAGTTTATCGGGGGGCCAGCCCCAGCATTTT
>TRBD2|TRBV7-2|TRBJ2-7|few
CASSLRLAGGYEQYF
TGTGCCAGCAGCTTAAGACTAGCGGGAGGTTACGAGCAGTACTTC
>.|TRBV24-1|TRBJ2-1|many
CATSAPDGNDRYNEQFF
TGTGCCACCAGTGCCCCGGACGGGAACGATAGATACAATGAGCAGTTCTTC
>TRBD1|TRBV19|TRBJ2-7|many
CASSTGTGGYEQYF
TGTGCCAGTAGCACCGGGACAGGGGGCTACGAGCAGTACTTC
>.|TRBV12-3/TRBV12-4|TRBJ1-1|many
CASRLHTSNTEAFF
TGTGCCAGCAGATTACACACATCGAACACTGAAGCTTTCTTT
>TRBD2|TRBV19|TRBJ2-6|few
CASITAGDTSGANVLTF
TGTGCCAGTATAACGGCGGGAGATACATCTGGGGCCAACGTCCTGACTTTC
>.|TRBV5-6|TRBJ2-5|many
CASSLLETQETQYF
TGTGCCAGCAGCTTGTTGGAGACCCAAGAGACCCAGTACTTC
>.|TRBV5-5|TRBJ2-3|many
CASSVRTTDTQYF
TGTGCCAGCAGCGTGCGAACCACAGATACGCAGTATTTT
>.|TRBV14|TRBJ1-2|many
CASSQGQNYGYTF
TGTGCCAGCAGCCAAGGCCAGAACTATGGCTACACCTTC
>.|TRBV24-1|TRBJ2-4|few
CAPGQAKNIQYF
TGTGCCCCCGGCCAAGCCAAAAACATTCAGTACTTC
>TRBD1|TRBV2|TRBJ1-2|.
CASRGDRADGYTF
TGTGCCAGCAGGGGGGACAGGGCTGATGGCTACACCTTC
>.|TRBV5-1|TRBJ1-5|many
CASSWDGNQPQHF
TGCGCCAGCAGCTGGGACGGCAATCAGCCCCAGCATTTT
>.|TRBV7-2|TRBJ2-2|.
CASSLPGSTGELFF
TGTGCCAGCAGCTTACCGGGCTCCACCGGGGAGCTGTTTTTT
>.|TRBV9|TRBJ2-3|many
CASSVGDDTDTQYF
TGTGCCAGCAGCGTAGGAGACGACACAGATACGCAGTATTTT
>.|TRBV24-1|TRBJ2-7|many
CATSDSGQYEQYF
TGTGCCACCAGTGATTCCGGACAGTACGAGCAGTACTTC
>.|TRBV7-2|TRBJ2-4|.
CASSRRSFGIQYF
TGTGCCAGCAGCCGACGGTCTTTCGGCATTCAGTACTTC